The sequence of this T cell receptor (beta chain) was determined in a study of cytomegalovirus exposure and HLA in healthy donors. General observations from the study: An analysis that came later showed most CMV-associated TCR beta chains appearing HLA-restricted. There were a few CMV-associated chains whose specificity for CMV antigens was confirmed in vitro. Accurate prediction of most subjects' HLA-A and HLA-B alleles from TCR beta sequences was reported.

Donors were ostensibly healthy at sampling, although undocumented immune exposures were probable. 60 Vbeta and 13 Jbeta primers were used in PCR. Generated by immunoSEQ multiplex PCR, the TCRdb table keeps only in-frame clones and is missing some. The data hold 100,000 to 150,000 clones, with over 65% observed a single time. Trimming took 2 bases from V and 0 from J, leaving 5 bases between them. CDR3 size: 14 residues. Germline lookup yields CDR1 MNHEY and CDR2 SMNVEV (reference sequence). Details on this clone: Its antigen is unknown.

Sequencing was performed on PBMCs. The J gene is TRBJ1-5, the V gene TRBV27; D is unclear. This TCR came from a woman in her forties in good health and CMV-seronegative. CDR3 bases: TGTGCCAGCAGTTTAGGGCCTAGCAATCAGCCCCAGCATTTT. Protein sequence: CASSLGPSNQPQHF.